These 27 T cell receptor beta chains were all obtained from the same sample, sequenced in a study of human T cells and chemical hapten exposure. TCRdb redid the calling of the 5' RACE reads with MiXCR, one entry per CDR3 protein. The table has over 95,000 distinct CDR3 sequences, roughly 18% seen once; the top ten hold 2.5% to 3.5%. Someone pulled total RNA out of unfractionated whole blood. Receptors originate from a human donor in good health.

This rearrangement joins TRBV6-2 or TRBV6-3 to TRBJ1-2; D not resolved. The length of the CDR3 is 13 residues. V shed 4 bases and J shed 2 bases, with 8 bases lying between them. The germline V gene encodes CDR1 MNHEY and CDR2 SVGEGT. The CDR3 reads CASSSAGNYGYTF. The DNA of the CDR3 is TGTGCCAGCAGTTCGGCCGGGAACTATGGCTACACCTTC.

This clonotype was seen more than once but under ten times. The chain carries TRBV12-3 or TRBV12-4 and TRBJ1-5; 8 positions match TRBD1. The CDR3 is 16 residues long. The V gene end was trimmed by 6 bases and the J gene end by 6 bases; junction bases not matched to a gene: 13. The DNA of the CDR3 is TGTGCCAGCAGCTCCCGGGCAGGGGGCGTGGGTCAGCCCCAGCATTTT. Its protein is CASSSRAGGVGQPQHF.

This clonotype was seen only a few times. The chain links TRBV4-2 to TRBJ2-4, with 7 bases fitting TRBD2. Germline V gene sequence: CDR1 LGHNA, CDR2 YNFKEQ. V gave up 3 bases and J gave up 0 bases; unmatched junction bases: 17. The CDR3 extends over 20 amino acids. The CDR3 DNA reads as TGTGCCAGCAGCCAGTATGCTGGGGATTCGGGGGGAGTAGCCAAAAACATTCAGTACTTC. Its protein is CASSQYAGDSGGVAKNIQYF.

This clonotype has only a few counts. V gene TRBV7-9 combines with J gene TRBJ1-4; 10 positions agree with TRBD1. This CDR3 comprises 15 residues. Germline V lookup: CDR1 SEHNR, CDR2 FQNEAQ (reference sequence). J lost 6 bases, V lost 4 bases, and 5 bases had no gene match. This CDR3 is CASSSYGTGDEKLFF. In DNA, the CDR3 is TGTGCCAGCAGCTCTTACGGGACAGGGGATGAAAAACTGTTTTTT.

The V call is TRBV29-1, the J call TRBJ2-1, with 14 bases identical to TRBD2. V dropped 8 bases and J dropped 8; count of bases not matched to a gene: 11. This CDR3 has 15 amino acids. Germline V CDR1 and CDR2: SQVTM, ANQGSEA. The CDR3 here is CSLGLAGGPDYEQFF. The CDR3 coding sequence is TGCAGCCTAGGACTAGCGGGAGGACCAGACTATGAGCAGTTCTTC.

The chain is built from TRBV24-1 and TRBJ1-5; tentatively, D is TRBD1 (5 bases). Germline lookup yields CDR1 KGHDR and CDR2 SFDVKD. This CDR3 comprises 16 residues. V lost 2 bases, J lost 4 bases, and 14 bases lay in between. The CDR3 DNA sequence: TGTGCCACCAGTGATTCAAGGGGTATGAAGAATCAGCCCCAGCATTTT. Protein: CATSDSRGMKNQPQHF.

This clonotype was counted only a few times. The rearrangement joins TRBV5-1 to TRBJ2-7, with D perhaps matching TRBD1 (6 bases). The CDR3 length is 14 residues. The V end was cut by 4 bases, the J end by 6 bases, with 17 bases between. Germline assignment: CDR1 SGHRS and CDR2 YFSETQ. Here the CDR3 reads CASSGTPTEGEQYF. The CDR3 coding sequence is TGCGCCAGCAGCGGGACACCGACCGAGGGCGAGCAGTACTTC.

This clonotype was seen more than once but under ten times. The rearrangement joins TRBV5-6 to TRBJ1-4; 7 bases map to TRBD1. The germline gives CDR1 SGHDT, CDR2 YYEEEE. With V trimmed by 2 bases and J by 8 bases, 6 bases remained unmatched. The CDR3 has 14 amino acids. In DNA form, the CDR3 reads TGTGCCAGCAGCTTAGGGGGCTCGAAAGAAAAACTGTTTTTT. This sequence encodes CASSLGGSKEKLFF.

With regard to this clonotype: The junction departs from germline at one end; a sequencing error may be responsible. The chain recombines TRBV7-7 with TRBJ2-5, with D tentatively TRBD1 (5 bases). The germline gives CDR1 SSHAT, CDR2 FNYEAQ (reference sequence). This CDR3 has 14 residues. The CDR3 bases are TGTGCTAGCAGCTTCGCAGGGAACCAAGAGACCCAGTACTTC. This gives the protein CASSFAGNQETQYF. The full variable domain, its missing parts supplied by reference TRBV7-7 and TRBJ2-5, is GAGVSQSPRYKVTKRGQDVTLRCDPISSHATLYWYQQALGQGPEFLTYFNYEAQPDKSGLPSDRFSAERPEGSISTLTIQRTEQRDSAMYRCASSFAGNQETQYFGPGTRLLVL.

This clonotype occurred a few times. The V gene is TRBV12-3 or TRBV12-4, the J gene TRBJ1-3; D is ambiguous. Trimming took off 2 bases at V and 4 bases at J, with 9 bases between the two ends. This CDR3 contains 14 residues. The DNA of the CDR3 is TGTGCCAGCAGTTTATCGGGAGGGGGAAACACCATATATTTT. It encodes CASSLSGGGNTIYF.

The V call is TRBV7-6, the J call TRBJ1-4, with D unclear. CDR1 and CDR2 (germline): SGHVS, FNYEAQ. V was trimmed by 1 base and J by 5 bases, leaving 5 bases between them. The CDR3 is 13 residues long. The CDR3 sequence: CASSLGGNEKLFF. The CDR3 DNA reads TGTGCCAGCAGCTTAGGTGGCAATGAAAAACTGTTTTTT.

This clonotype was counted between two and nine times. V gene TRBV7-9 combines with J gene TRBJ2-7; 10 bases are shared with TRBD1. Germline CDR1 SEHNR, CDR2 FQNEAQ (reference sequence). J lost 0 bases, V lost 5 bases, and 4 bases had no gene match. This CDR3 is 15 amino acids long. The CDR3 bases are TGTGCCAGCAGCCCGGGACAGGGGCTCTCCTACGAGCAGTACTTC. This translates into CASSPGQGLSYEQYF. Looking up the rest from reference TRBV7-9 and TRBJ2-7 gives the full variable domain: DTGVSQNPRHKITKRGQNVTFRCDPISEHNRLYWYRQTLGQGPEFLTYFQNEAQLEKSRLLSDRFSAERPKGSFSTLEIQRTEQGDSAMYLCASSPGQGLSYEQYFGPGTRLTVT.

The chain carries TRBV7-9 and TRBJ1-1; D unclear. The CDR3 covers 13 residues. CDR1 and CDR2 from the germline V gene are SEHNR and FQNEAQ (reference sequence). V was cut by 1 base and J by 5 bases, with 8 bases left in between. The CDR3 is CASSLVSKTEAFF. Here the CDR3 DNA reads TGTGCCAGCAGCTTAGTTTCCAAGACTGAAGCTTTCTTT.

This clonotype was detected a few times. The rearrangement uses TRBV27 and TRBJ1-6; TRBD1 aligns across 9 bases. J was trimmed by 11 bases and V by 5 bases; bases with no gene match: 10. The CDR3 has 15 amino acids. Germline V lookup: CDR1 MNHEY, CDR2 SMNVEV (reference sequence). CDR3 bases: TGTGCCAGCAGTCCGGGGACAGGGCTCCATGCACCCCTCCACTTT. This gives the protein CASSPGTGLHAPLHF.

The chain couples TRBV12-3 or TRBV12-4 to TRBJ1-2, with D perhaps matching TRBD1 (6 bases). This CDR3 spans 15 amino acids. V was cut by 7 bases and J by 5 bases, with 20 bases left in between. The CDR3: CASTLSPGGVYGYTF. CDR3 nucleotide sequence: TGTGCCAGCACCCTCTCCCCCGGGGGCGTTTATGGCTACACCTTC.

The chain has TRBV6-2 or TRBV6-3 and TRBJ1-1; D is unclear. CDR1 is MNHEY and CDR2 is SVGEGT in the germline V gene. Trimming removed 4 bases from V and 1 base from J, with 7 bases in between. This CDR3 has 13 amino acids. The CDR3 sequence is CASSSTTNTEAFF. In nucleotides, the CDR3 is TGTGCCAGCAGTTCTACGACGAACACTGAAGCTTTCTTT.

This clonotype was observed a handful of times. The CDR3 DNA is TGTGCCAGCAGCGGACTAGCGAAGGGGGAGCAGTTCTTC. This codes for CASSGLAKGEQFF. The J gene is TRBJ2-1, the V gene TRBV6-2 or TRBV6-3; 9 bases are a match to TRBD2. The CDR3 is 13 residues long. V trimming: 6 bases; J trimming: 10 bases; junction bases outside the gene matches: 7. CDR1 MNHEY and CDR2 SVGEGT come from the germline V gene.

This clonotype was counted only a few times. The chain recombines TRBV25-1 with TRBJ1-5; 9 bases align to TRBD1. Germline lookup yields CDR1 MGHDK and CDR2 SYGVNS. The CDR3 loop spans 14 amino acids. Trimming removed 2 bases from V and 9 bases from J; junction bases left unmatched: 5. This CDR3 is CASSEGGQGWPQHF. The DNA of the CDR3 is TGTGCCAGCAGTGAAGGGGGACAGGGATGGCCCCAGCATTTT.

This clonotype appeared a few times. V and J are TRBV20-1 and TRBJ2-1; TRBD1 might be the D (6 bases). There are 13 residues in the CDR3. Per the germline V gene, CDR1 is DFQATT and CDR2 is SNEGSKA (reference sequence). The V end was cut by 3 bases, the J end by 0 bases, with 6 bases between. The CDR3 region is CSARGASYNEQFF. The CDR3 DNA follows: TGCAGTGCTAGGGGGGCCTCCTACAATGAGCAGTTCTTC.

This clonotype was picked up many times. This chain connects TRBV28 to TRBJ1-4; 7 bases line up with TRBD1. This CDR3 region has 17 residues. The junction had 14 bases not matched to a gene; V was cut back by 7 bases and J by 3 bases. The germline V gene has CDR1 MDHEN and CDR2 SYDVKM. The DNA for the CDR3 is TGTGCCAGCACCCCCGGGACAGCCCACTTTTCTAATGAAAAACTGTTTTTT. It codes for CASTPGTAHFSNEKLFF.

This clonotype appeared once. The chain links TRBV29-1 to TRBJ1-3; D unresolved. The V and J ends lost 6 bases and 2 bases respectively, with 8 bases between them. The CDR3 covers 12 residues. Per the germline V gene, CDR1 is SQVTM and CDR2 is ANQGSEA. The CDR3 here is CSVDDTGNTIYF. CDR3 in DNA: TGCAGCGTGGATGACACTGGAAACACCATATATTTT. Looking up the rest from reference TRBV29-1 and TRBJ1-3 gives the full variable domain: SAVISQKPSRDICQRGTSLTIQCQVDSQVTMMFWYRQQPGQSLTLIATANQGSEATYESGFVIDKFPISRPNLTFSTLTVSNMSPEDSSIYLCSVDDTGNTIYFGEGSWLTVV.

In its sample, this clonotype was seen many times. V usage is TRBV12-3 or TRBV12-4 and J usage is TRBJ1-1; D remains unclear. The CDR3 sequence is 13 residues long. Deletions cut 3 bases from V and 0 bases from J, with 5 bases between. The CDR3 sequence is CASSFGMNTEAFF. The CDR3, as DNA: TGTGCCAGCAGTTTCGGGATGAACACTGAAGCTTTCTTT.

This clonotype was detected ten times or more. The chain's CDR3 is CASSWKFEKLFF. CDR3 nucleotides: TGTGCCAGCAGTTGGAAGTTTGAAAAACTGTTTTTT. The rearrangement uses TRBV28 and TRBJ1-4; D is uncertain. Germline V CDR1 and CDR2: MDHEN, SYDVKM. Deletions cut 4 bases from V and 7 bases from J, with 7 bases between. The CDR3 sequence is 12 residues long. The variable domain in full, completed from reference TRBV28 and TRBJ1-4, reads DVKVTQSSRYLVKRTGEKVFLECVQDMDHENMFWYRQDPGLGLRLIYFSYDVKMKEKGDIPEGYSVSREKKERFSLILESASTNQTSMYLCASSWKFEKLFFGSGTQLSVL.

Here the CDR3 reads CASRGANYGYTF. Written as DNA, the CDR3 is TGTGCCAGCAGGGGAGCTAACTATGGCTACACCTTC. The chain employs TRBV2 and TRBJ1-2; no clear D gene. CDR1 and CDR2 (germline): SNHLY, FYNNEI. CDR3 size: 12 residues. The V end was cut by 6 bases, the J end by 0 bases, with 5 bases between.

This clonotype was seen only a few times. The chain recombines TRBV29-1 with TRBJ1-2, with 7 bases aligning to TRBD1. The CDR3 has 13 amino acids. Trimming at V came to 4 bases and at J to 2 bases, leaving 4 bases not matched to a gene. CDR1 and CDR2 from the germline V gene are SQVTM and ANQGSEA. The chain's CDR3 is CSVAKGANYGYTF. For the CDR3, the DNA is TGCAGCGTTGCGAAGGGGGCCAACTATGGCTACACCTTC.

The chain is built from TRBV28 and TRBJ1-2, with D possibly being TRBD1 (5 bases). This CDR3 comprises 14 residues. CDR1 is MDHEN, CDR2 SYDVKM, per germline. V was trimmed by 1 base and J by 3 bases, leaving 9 bases between them. The CDR3 loop is CASSLFVGDYGYTF. The CDR3 DNA follows: TGTGCCAGCAGTTTATTCGTGGGGGACTATGGCTACACCTTC.

This clonotype was detected ten times or more. The V call is TRBV28, the J call TRBJ2-7; tentative D call: TRBD2 (6 bases). Trimming removed 7 bases at V and 4 bases at J, with 11 bases between. CDR1 and CDR2 (germline): MDHEN, SYDVKM. The CDR3 runs to 12 residues. The CDR3 sequence: CASTLGGYEQYF. The CDR3 DNA reads as TGTGCCAGCACACTTGGGGGGTACGAGCAGTACTTC.